This T cell receptor beta chain is drawn from a study of shared clonotypes between healthy human individuals. Healthy HIV-negative adults with no recent acute infections or vaccinations were recruited as donors. Note on this clone: Antigen specificity is unknown.

In replicate PCRs of sorted subsets, roughly 210 ng DNA, tens of thousands of T cell genomes, was used. The method was immunoSEQ multiplex PCR; TCRdb's version includes in-frame clones alone and lacks a portion of them. The sample yields a few hundred thousand clones, about 97% seen once. Study conclusions and caveats: It was the non-shared clonotypes that had lower generation probabilities than clonotypes shared by all four donors. Naive CD4 clonotypes overlapped across several donors at approximately 5%.

The sequenced sample consisted of naive CD4+ T cells sorted from blood. Regarding subset: CD45RA+ positively selected. This receptor was taken from a woman aged 25 to 39 in good health.

The CDR3: CASSQDVRVGNQPQHF. The CDR3 coding sequence is TGCGCCAGCAGCCAAGATGTCAGGGTTGGCAATCAGCCCCAGCATTTT. The gene calls are TRBV4-1 and TRBJ1-5; tentatively, D is TRBD1 (5 bases). Germline values: CDR1 MGHRA, CDR2 YSYEKL. The germline V and J ends were trimmed by 0 bases and 2 bases, with 11 bases remaining between them. This CDR3 contains 16 residues.